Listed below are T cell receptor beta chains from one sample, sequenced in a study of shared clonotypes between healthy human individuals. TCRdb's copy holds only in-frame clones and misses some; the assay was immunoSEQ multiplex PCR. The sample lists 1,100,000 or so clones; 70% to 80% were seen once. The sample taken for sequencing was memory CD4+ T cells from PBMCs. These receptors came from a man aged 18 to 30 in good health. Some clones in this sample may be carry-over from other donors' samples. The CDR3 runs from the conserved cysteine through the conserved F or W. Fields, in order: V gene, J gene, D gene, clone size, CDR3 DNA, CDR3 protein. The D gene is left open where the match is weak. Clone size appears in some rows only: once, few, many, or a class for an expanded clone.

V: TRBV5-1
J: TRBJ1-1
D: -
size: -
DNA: TGCGCCAGCAGTGTGGGACGCCTGGCTGAAGCTTTCTTT
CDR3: CASSVGRLAEAFF

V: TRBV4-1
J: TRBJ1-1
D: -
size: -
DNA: TGCGCCAGCAGCTCCCGGTGGGGGAAAGCGATGAACACTGAAGCTTTCTTT
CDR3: CASSSRWGKAMNTEAFF

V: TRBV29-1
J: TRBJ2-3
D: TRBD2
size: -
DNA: TGCAGCGTTGAAGAAGCGCTAGCGGGGGGCACAGATACGCAGTATTTT
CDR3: CSVEEALAGGTDTQYF

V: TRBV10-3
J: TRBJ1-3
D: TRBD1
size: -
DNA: TGTGCCATCAGTGAATATCAGGGACAGGGAAACACCATATATTTT
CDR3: CAISEYQGQGNTIYF

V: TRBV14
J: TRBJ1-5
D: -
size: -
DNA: TGTGCCAGCAGCCTGTATAGCAATCAGCCCCAGCATTTT
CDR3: CASSLYSNQPQHF

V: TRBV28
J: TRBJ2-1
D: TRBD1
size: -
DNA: TGTGCCAGCAGTTTCTTCGGGACAGGGATCAATGAGCAGTTCTTC
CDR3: CASSFFGTGINEQFF

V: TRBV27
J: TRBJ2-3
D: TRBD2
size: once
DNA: TGTGCCAGCTCCCCCTCAGCGGGAACCACAGATACGCAGTATTTT
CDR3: CASSPSAGTTDTQYF

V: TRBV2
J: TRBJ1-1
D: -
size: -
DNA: TGTGCCAGCAGTGAGGTGGGGACGGAGAACACTGAAGCTTTCTTT
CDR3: CASSEVGTENTEAFF

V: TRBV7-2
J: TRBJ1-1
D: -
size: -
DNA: TGTGCCAGCAGCGAACGACAGGTATTGAACACTGAAGCTTTCTTT
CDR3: CASSERQVLNTEAFF

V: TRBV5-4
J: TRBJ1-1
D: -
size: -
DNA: TGTGCCAGCAGACCCAAAGGGGGTCGGGACACTGAAGCTTTCTTT
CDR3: CASRPKGGRDTEAFF

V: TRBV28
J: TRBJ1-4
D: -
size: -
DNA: TGTGCCAGCGGATTGGCAAGGGCTACAAAACTGTTTTTT
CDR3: CASGLARATKLFF

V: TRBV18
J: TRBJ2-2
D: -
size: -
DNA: TGTGCCAGCTCACCACAACAGTCGAACACCGGGGAGCTGTTTTTT
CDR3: CASSPQQSNTGELFF

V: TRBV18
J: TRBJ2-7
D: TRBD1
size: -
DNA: TGTGCCAGCTCACCATCACAGGGGGCCTCCTACGAGCAGTACTTC
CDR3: CASSPSQGASYEQYF

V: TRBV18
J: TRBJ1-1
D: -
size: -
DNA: TGTGCCAGCTCTCCTCTCCCAGCGAACACTGAAGCTTTCTTT
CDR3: CASSPLPANTEAFF

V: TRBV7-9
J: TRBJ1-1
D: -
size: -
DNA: TGTGCCAGCAGCTTGTGGACTCAGAACACTGAAGCTTTCTTT
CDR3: CASSLWTQNTEAFF

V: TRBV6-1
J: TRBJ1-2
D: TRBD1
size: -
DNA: TGTGCCAGCAGTGTACAGGGGGGCACCTATGGCTACACCTTC
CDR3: CASSVQGGTYGYTF

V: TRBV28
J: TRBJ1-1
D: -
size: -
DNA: TGTGCCAGCATCTACCTAGGGCAGGGGAGGACCACTGAAGCTTTCTTT
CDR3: CASIYLGQGRTTEAFF

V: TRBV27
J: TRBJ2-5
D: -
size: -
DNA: TGTGCCAGCAGTCCGGAGAACCGCCAAGAGACCCAGTACTTC
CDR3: CASSPENRQETQYF

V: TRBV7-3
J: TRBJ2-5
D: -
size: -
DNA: TGTGCCAGCAGCCCCCTACCGGCCCCCATTCAAGACCAGTACTTC
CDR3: CASSPLPAPIQDQYF

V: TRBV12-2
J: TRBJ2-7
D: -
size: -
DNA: TGTGCAAGTCGCTTAGCGGTTCTTGCCCCAGGCCCTAGCTCCTACGAGCAGTACTTC
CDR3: CASRLAVLAPGPSSYEQYF

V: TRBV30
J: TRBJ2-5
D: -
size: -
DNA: TGTGCCTGGAGAGCCGGGACGTCGGCCTACTTC
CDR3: CAWRAGTSAYF

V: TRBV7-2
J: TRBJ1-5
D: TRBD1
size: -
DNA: TGTGCCAGCAGCTTACCCGAGAGACAGGGGAGCAATCAGCCCCAGCATTTT
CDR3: CASSLPERQGSNQPQHF

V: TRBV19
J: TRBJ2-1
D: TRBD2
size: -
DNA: TGTGCCAGTAGTATGACTAGCGGGAGGGCCTCGTGGTTCTTC
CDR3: CASSMTSGRASWFF